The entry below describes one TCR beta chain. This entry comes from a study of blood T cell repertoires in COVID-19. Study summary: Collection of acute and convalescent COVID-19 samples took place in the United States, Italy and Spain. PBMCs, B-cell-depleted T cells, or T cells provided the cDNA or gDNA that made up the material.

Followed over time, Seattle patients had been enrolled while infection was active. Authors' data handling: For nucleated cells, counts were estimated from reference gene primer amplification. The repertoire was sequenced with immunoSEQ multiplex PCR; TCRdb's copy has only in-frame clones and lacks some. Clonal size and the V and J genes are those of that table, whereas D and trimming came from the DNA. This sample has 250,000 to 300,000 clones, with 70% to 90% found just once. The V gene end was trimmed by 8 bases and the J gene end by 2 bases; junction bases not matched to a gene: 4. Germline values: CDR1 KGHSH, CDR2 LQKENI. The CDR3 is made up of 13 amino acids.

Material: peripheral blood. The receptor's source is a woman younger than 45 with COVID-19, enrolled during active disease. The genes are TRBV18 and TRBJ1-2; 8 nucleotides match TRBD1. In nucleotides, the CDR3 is TGTGCCAGCGAAAGGACAGGGAACTATGGCTACACCTTC. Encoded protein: CASERTGNYGYTF.